This TCR beta chain was found in a study of blood T cell repertoires in COVID-19. Study at large: Acute-phase and convalescent COVID-19 samples originated in the United States, Italy and Spain. PBMCs, B-cell-depleted T cells, or T cells provided the cDNA or gDNA that made up the material.

Germline CDR1 and CDR2: SGHRS and YFSETQ. This CDR3 has 13 amino acids. V lost 1 base and J 5 bases, leaving 6 bases between the germline ends. The authors' processing: It was from reference gene primer amplification that nucleated cell counts were estimated. Profiling relied on immunoSEQ multiplex PCR, and the TCRdb table lists in-frame clones only, not all of them. V, J and clone size are those of that table, while D and trimming were read from the DNA. The data hold around 89,000 clones, with approximately 88% observed a single time. The sample consisted of peripheral blood. The rearrangement uses TRBV5-1 and TRBJ2-2; no clear D. The TCR sequence derives from a man in his sixties with acute or convalescent COVID-19. For the CDR3, the DNA is TGCGCCAGCAGCTTGCAAGCGACCGGGGAGCTGTTTTTT. As protein: CASSLQATGELFF.